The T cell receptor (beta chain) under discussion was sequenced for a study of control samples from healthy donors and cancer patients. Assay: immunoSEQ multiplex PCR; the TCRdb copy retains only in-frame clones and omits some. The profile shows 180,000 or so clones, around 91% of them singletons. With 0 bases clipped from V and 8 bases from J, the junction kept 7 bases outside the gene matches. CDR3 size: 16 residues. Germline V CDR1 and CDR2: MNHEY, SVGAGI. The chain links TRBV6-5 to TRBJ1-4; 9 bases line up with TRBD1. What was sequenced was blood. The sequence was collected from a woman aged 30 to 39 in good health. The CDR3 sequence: CASSYSKGTGREKLFF. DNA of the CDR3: TGTGCCAGCAGTTACTCGAAGGGGACAGGGAGGGAAAAACTGTTTTTT.